Sequencing of this T cell receptor (beta chain) was carried out in a study of control samples from healthy donors and cancer patients. The CDR3 has 16 residues. Trimming cost V 4 bases and J 4 bases; bases outside gene matches: 14. CDR1 is SGDLS and CDR2 is YYNGEE in the germline V gene. Clones were sequenced by immunoSEQ multiplex PCR, and TCRdb holds only the in-frame ones, with some missing. The repertoire holds 64,000 or so clones, with more than 85% as singletons. The chain carries TRBV9 and TRBJ2-7, with 7 bases matching TRBD2. What was sequenced was PBMCs. This receptor was obtained from a man aged 35 to 55 with colorectal cancer. CDR3 in amino acids: CASSTHPWGGPYEQYF. CDR3 DNA sequence: TGTGCCAGCAGCACCCACCCTTGGGGGGGTCCATACGAGCAGTACTTC.